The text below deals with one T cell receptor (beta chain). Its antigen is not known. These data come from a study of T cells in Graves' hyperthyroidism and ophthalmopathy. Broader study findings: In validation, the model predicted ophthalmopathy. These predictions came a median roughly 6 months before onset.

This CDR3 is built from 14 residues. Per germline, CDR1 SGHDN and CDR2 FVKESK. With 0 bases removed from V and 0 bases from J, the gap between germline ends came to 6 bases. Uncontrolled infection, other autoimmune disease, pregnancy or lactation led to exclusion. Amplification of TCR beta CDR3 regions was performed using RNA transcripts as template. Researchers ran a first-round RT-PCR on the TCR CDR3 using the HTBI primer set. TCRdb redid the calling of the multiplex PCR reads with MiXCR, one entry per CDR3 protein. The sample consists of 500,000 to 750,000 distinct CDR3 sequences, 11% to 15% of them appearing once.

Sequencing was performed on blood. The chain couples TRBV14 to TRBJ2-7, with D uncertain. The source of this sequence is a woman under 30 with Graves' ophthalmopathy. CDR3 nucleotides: TGTGCCAGCAGCCAAGAAACCATCTCCTACGAGCAGTACTTC. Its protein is CASSQETISYEQYF.